These 30 T cell receptor beta chains were all obtained from the same sample, sequenced in a study of blood T cell repertoires in COVID-19. Measured with immunoSEQ multiplex PCR; TCRdb has only the in-frame clones, and not every one. The sample holds about 280,000 clones; around 90% are singletons and the top ten take roughly 1.6%. Material: PBMCs or T cells enriched from blood (not recorded which). These receptors originate from a woman between 18 and 29 years old with acute COVID-19.

This clone was observed once. V is TRBV5-4 and J is TRBJ1-1, with TRBD1 matching 9 bases. CDR1 is SGHNT and CDR2 is YYREEE in the germline V gene (reference sequence). The CDR3 contains 13 residues. J gave up 4 bases and V 3 bases, and 1 base lay outside the gene matches. This CDR3 reads CASSSTGGTEAFF. CDR3 DNA sequence: TGTGCCAGCAGCTCGACAGGGGGCACTGAAGCTTTCTTT.

The chain carries TRBV5-5 and TRBJ2-7, with D possibly TRBD1 on 5 matching bases. Germline CDR1 SGHKS, CDR2 YYEKEE (reference sequence). The V gene lost 0 bases and the J gene lost 1 base, with 8 bases spanning the gap. The CDR3 is 14 residues long. CDR3 protein: CASSLAGNSYEQYF. The DNA for the CDR3 is TGTGCCAGCAGCTTGGCAGGGAATTCCTACGAGCAGTACTTC.

The rearrangement uses TRBV4-1 and TRBJ2-1, with D uncertain. Germline V lookup: CDR1 MGHRA, CDR2 YSYEKL. There are 17 residues in the CDR3. V was cut by 1 base and J by 3 bases, with 16 bases left in between. The CDR3 sequence: CASSQGPIHSRYNEQFF. CDR3 sequence (DNA): TGCGCCAGCAGCCAAGGCCCAATCCACTCCCGCTACAATGAGCAGTTCTTC.

In DNA, the CDR3 is TGTGCCAGCAGCACGGACCCGACAGTGAACACTGAAGCTTTCTTT. Translating it yields CASSTDPTVNTEAFF. V usage is TRBV5-4 and J usage is TRBJ1-1, with D maybe TRBD1 (5 bases). Between the trimmed V and J ends, which lost 4 bases and 0 bases, there was a span of 13 bases. The CDR3 spans 15 residues. Germline CDR1 is SGHNT and CDR2 is YYREEE (reference sequence).

V is TRBV5-6 and J is TRBJ2-3; 9 positions agree with TRBD2. V was pared by 5 bases and J by 6 bases, with 22 bases of the junction left unmatched. Germline V gives CDR1 SGHDT, CDR2 YYEEEE. The CDR3 is made up of 19 amino acids. In nucleotides, the CDR3 is TGTGCCAGCAGGGAATACAGGGGAGAGGGTAGCGGGGGCCCGGATACGCAGTATTTT. This gives the protein CASREYRGEGSGGPDTQYF. The whole variable domain, remainder taken from reference TRBV5-6 and TRBJ2-3, is DAGVTQSPTHLIKTRGQQVTLRCSPKSGHDTVSWYQQALGQGPQFIFQYYEEEERQRGNFPDRFSGHQFPNYSSELNVNALLLGDSALYLCASREYRGEGSGGPDTQYFGPGTRLTVL.

This clone was counted between two and nine times. The gene calls are TRBV19 and TRBJ2-3; 9 bases line up with TRBD1. The CDR3 totals 15 residues. CDR1 is LNHDA, CDR2 SQIVND, per germline (reference sequence). Trimming at V came to 4 bases and at J to 4 bases, leaving 6 bases not matched to a gene. The CDR3 sequence: CASSTRQGGADTQYF. CDR3 sequence (DNA): TGTGCCAGTAGTACCCGACAGGGGGGGGCAGATACGCAGTATTTT.

The genes are TRBV27 and TRBJ2-3; 8 nucleotides agree with TRBD1. V trimming: 3 bases; J trimming: 4 bases; junction bases outside the gene matches: 6. The CDR3 length is 15 residues. CDR1 is MNHEY, CDR2 SMNVEV, per germline (reference sequence). Here the CDR3 reads CASSLGRGRADTQYF. The CDR3 DNA reads as TGTGCCAGCAGTTTGGGCAGGGGGCGCGCAGATACGCAGTATTTT.

This rearrangement joins TRBV19 to TRBJ2-7, with no clear D. V lost 3 bases to trimming and J lost 2 bases, with 8 bases between them. Germline V CDR1 and CDR2: LNHDA, SQIVND (reference sequence). This CDR3 spans 13 amino acids. The DNA of the CDR3 is TGTGCCAGTAGTATCGGCGGAACCTACGAGCAGTACTTC. Amino acid sequence: CASSIGGTYEQYF.

The table lists this clone with a count of one. The chain joins TRBV28 to TRBJ1-5; TRBD1 matches at 10 bases. Per the germline V gene, CDR1 is MDHEN and CDR2 is SYDVKM. The ends lost 6 bases at V and 3 bases at J; junction bases unmatched: 2. The CDR3 runs to 14 residues. CDR3 DNA: TGTGCCAGCAGGGGACAGGGGCCCAATCAGCCCCAGCATTTT. Translated: CASRGQGPNQPQHF.

The genes are TRBV13 and TRBJ2-7, with 9 bases matching TRBD1. Germline trimming cut 4 bases from V and 5 bases from J; bases unmatched to any gene: 9. The CDR3 sequence is 15 residues long. Germline CDR1 is PRHDT and CDR2 is FYEKMQ (reference sequence). CDR3 residues: CASSSSGQGLHEQYF. In nucleotides, the CDR3 is TGTGCCAGCAGCTCCTCGGGACAGGGTTTGCACGAGCAGTACTTC.

This chain connects TRBV27 to TRBJ2-1; possible D gene TRBD1, 6 bases. CDR3 length equals 14 residues. Trimming left V 5 bases short and J 4 bases short, with 12 bases between. Germline V gene data show CDR1 as MNHEY and CDR2 as SMNVEV (reference sequence). The CDR3 DNA reads as TGTGCCAGCAGTAACTGGGACAATTACAATGAGCAGTTCTTC. Encoded protein: CASSNWDNYNEQFF.

This chain links TRBV28 with TRBJ1-5; weak D call: TRBD1 (5 bases). CDR3 length equals 16 residues. From germline, CDR1 is MDHEN and CDR2 SYDVKM. V lost 0 bases to trimming and J lost 1 base, with 10 bases between them. Here the CDR3 reads CASSLWAGQSNQPQHF. The CDR3, as DNA: TGTGCCAGCAGTTTATGGGCAGGGCAAAGCAATCAGCCCCAGCATTTT.

CDR3 coding DNA: TGTGCCAGCAGTCCAGGGGACCGAAGCAATCAGCCCCAGCATTTT. This translates into CASSPGDRSNQPQHF. This chain connects TRBV28 to TRBJ1-5; tentatively, D is TRBD1 (6 bases). CDR1 MDHEN and CDR2 SYDVKM come from the germline V gene. This CDR3 is 15 amino acids long. V lost 5 bases to trimming and J lost 1 base, with 12 bases between them.

V usage is TRBV28 and J usage is TRBJ1-4; 8 bases are shared with TRBD1. The length of the CDR3 is 12 residues. CDR1 and CDR2 from the germline V gene are MDHEN and SYDVKM. The V segment lost 2 bases and the J segment 10 bases; nucleotides outside the gene matches: 0. The CDR3 DNA reads TGTGCCAGCAGTTTAGACAGGGGAAAACTGTTTTTT. Translated, it gives CASSLDRGKLFF.

The CDR3 DNA sequence: TGTGCCAGCAGTTCACTCACAGGGGGCTACGAGCAGTACTTC. Its protein product is CASSSLTGGYEQYF. This chain joins TRBV6-6 and TRBJ2-7, with TRBD1 matching over 8 bases. The CDR3 spans 14 residues. Germline assignment: CDR1 MNHNY and CDR2 SVGAGI (reference sequence). The V gene end was trimmed by 4 bases and the J gene end by 3 bases; junction bases not matched to a gene: 5.

The chain recombines TRBV19 with TRBJ1-5; no reliable D call. From germline, CDR1 is LNHDA and CDR2 SQIVND (reference sequence). This CDR3 is built from 15 residues. The germline V and J ends were trimmed by 7 bases and 1 base, with 14 bases remaining between them. The CDR3 DNA reads TGTGCCAGTACCCCCTTGTGGCAGAGCAATCAGCCCCAGCATTTT. Translating it yields CASTPLWQSNQPQHF.

The V and J genes are TRBV19 and TRBJ2-7; 7 positions agree with TRBD1. CDR1 is LNHDA and CDR2 is SQIVND in the germline V gene (reference sequence). Germline trimming cut 6 bases from V and 5 bases from J; bases unmatched to any gene: 7. The CDR3 contains 13 residues. The CDR3 reads CASRPTGTHEQYF. The DNA of the CDR3 is TGTGCCAGTAGACCGACAGGGACCCACGAGCAGTACTTC.

This chain connects TRBV27 to TRBJ2-7; 7 nucleotides agree with TRBD1. Germline lookup yields CDR1 MNHEY and CDR2 SMNVEV (reference sequence). Losses at the gene ends were 6 bases for V and 6 bases for J; bases not matched to a gene: 14. The CDR3 length is 15 residues. CDR3 loop: CASRSNRGPSLEQYF. The CDR3 DNA sequence: TGTGCCAGCAGATCTAACAGGGGACCCTCTCTCGAGCAGTACTTC.

This chain uses TRBV5-1 with TRBJ2-7; D gene ambiguous. Per germline, CDR1 SGHRS and CDR2 YFSETQ. The length of the CDR3 is 15 residues. V lost 0 bases and J 0 bases, leaving 10 bases between the germline ends. The DNA of the CDR3 is TGCGCCAGCAGCTTGGATGGGTGGAGCTCCTACGAGCAGTACTTC. Its translation: CASSLDGWSSYEQYF.

The chain carries TRBV28 and TRBJ2-1; no clear D. Trimming took 7 bases from V and 1 from J, leaving 11 bases between them. The CDR3 consists of 14 residues. Looked up from germline, CDR1 is MDHEN and CDR2 is SYDVKM. CDR3: CASTLATSYNEQFF. The CDR3 DNA reads as TGTGCCAGCACGTTGGCGACTTCCTACAATGAGCAGTTCTTC. Using reference TRBV28 and TRBJ2-1 for the parts outside the CDR3, the full variable domain is DVKVTQSSRYLVKRTGEKVFLECVQDMDHENMFWYRQDPGLGLRLIYFSYDVKMKEKGDIPEGYSVSREKKERFSLILESASTNQTSMYLCASTLATSYNEQFFGPGTRLTVL.

The V and J genes are TRBV19 and TRBJ2-4, with 8 bases identical to TRBD2. Looked up from germline, CDR1 is LNHDA and CDR2 is SQIVND (reference sequence). Unmatched junction bases numbered 5, after V lost 3 bases and J lost 4 bases. The CDR3 runs 15 residues. CDR3: CASSIGLAGKNIQYF. CDR3 coding DNA: TGTGCCAGTAGTATCGGGCTAGCGGGTAAAAACATTCAGTACTTC.

The chain carries TRBV7-2 and TRBJ1-5; D ambiguous. Germline V gene data show CDR1 as SGHTA and CDR2 as FQGNSA. CDR3 length equals 15 residues. Trimming took 5 bases from V and 5 from J, leaving 16 bases between them. The CDR3 DNA reads TGTGCCAGCAGCCCTTTCGCGGGTATAGATCAGCCCCAGCATTTT. It translates to CASSPFAGIDQPQHF.

This sequence joins TRBV5-1 and TRBJ2-5; no definite D call. Trimming left V 3 bases short and J 0 bases short, with 6 bases between. The CDR3 is 13 amino acids. In germline, CDR1 is SGHRS, CDR2 YFSETQ. CDR3 sequence: CASSYEYQETQYF. DNA for the CDR3: TGCGCCAGCAGCTACGAGTACCAAGAGACCCAGTACTTC.

The CDR3 DNA follows: TGCGCCAGCAGCCAAGATCGCTCTAGCGGGCCCACAAATGAGCAGTTCTTC. It yields the protein CASSQDRSSGPTNEQFF. This chain joins TRBV4-3 and TRBJ2-1, with 8 bases identical to TRBD2. The CDR3 has 17 amino acids. Germline CDR1 LGHNA, CDR2 YSLEER. V was clipped by 0 bases and J by 7 bases; unmatched bases: 11.

Concerning this clone itself: One end of the junction varies from germline; a read error may be responsible. The chain recombines TRBV27 with TRBJ2-7, with 12 bases fitting TRBD2. Germline CDR1 MNHEY, CDR2 SMNVEV (reference sequence). The CDR3 extends over 13 amino acids. CDR3 sequence (DNA): TGTACCAGCAGGACTAGCGGGATTCGCGAGCAGTACTTC. It yields the protein CTSRTSGIREQYF.

V gene TRBV6-2 or TRBV6-3 combines with J gene TRBJ2-5, with 11 nucleotides matching TRBD2. The length of the CDR3 is 16 residues. The germline V gene encodes CDR1 MNHEY and CDR2 SVGEGT. With V trimmed by 5 bases and J by 7 bases, 12 bases remained unmatched. CDR3 sequence: CASSQGGGLAARTQYF. In DNA form, the CDR3 reads TGTGCCAGCAGTCAAGGGGGGGGACTAGCGGCCAGGACCCAGTACTTC.

The table lists this clone with a few counts. J is TRBJ1-5 and V is TRBV3-1 (or the pseudogene TRBV3-2); D is undetermined. The CDR3 extends over 13 amino acids. V lost 4 bases to trimming and J lost 9 bases, with 13 bases between them. Germline CDR1 is LGHDT and CDR2 is YNNKEL (reference sequence). The CDR3 sequence is CASSLRTEGPQHF. In nucleotides, the CDR3 is TGTGCCAGCAGCCTCCGAACAGAGGGGCCCCAGCATTTT.

V is TRBV11-3 and J is TRBJ2-7; no definite D call. The ends were cut back, 2 bases at V and 5 bases at J, with 10 bases in the middle. The CDR3 totals 13 residues. Germline V gene lookup returns CDR1 SGHNT and CDR2 YENEEA. CDR3 protein: CASSLFLPNEQYF. The CDR3 coding sequence is TGTGCCAGCAGCTTATTCCTACCGAACGAGCAGTACTTC. The full variable domain, with the rest looked up from reference TRBV11-3 and TRBJ2-7, is EAGVVQSPRYKIIEKKQPVAFWCNPISGHNTLYWYLQNLGQGPELLIRYENEEAVDDSQLPKDRFSAERLKGVDSTLKIQPAELGDSAVYLCASSLFLPNEQYFGPGTRLTVT.

This clone was counted once. The chain combines TRBV19 with TRBJ1-2, with a weak D call TRBD1 (6 bases). CDR1 is LNHDA, CDR2 SQIVND, per germline (reference sequence). This CDR3 is 13 amino acids long. Deletions cut 6 bases from V and 4 bases from J, with 12 bases between. CDR3 in amino acids: CASRPLDSYGYTF. The CDR3 DNA reads as TGTGCCAGTAGACCCCTGGACAGCTATGGCTACACCTTC.

The chain employs TRBV16 and TRBJ2-7, with unresolved D. Trimming left V 0 bases short and J 3 bases short, with 9 bases between. In germline, CDR1 is KGHSY, CDR2 FQNENV. The CDR3 is 14 amino acids. CDR3 coding DNA: TGTGCCAGCAGCCAATCCCCAGGCTTCTACGAGCAGTACTTC. This codes for CASSQSPGFYEQYF.